This TCR beta chain is from a study of shared clonotypes between healthy human individuals (dated by TCRdb to the early 2020s). As for the study more broadly: The cohort included three men and two women between 18 and 49 years of age. For each donor, three plates each were used for CD4 naive and CD4 memory, two plates were used for CD8 naive, and one plate was used for CD8 memory. To estimate repertoire size and how much clonotype sharing occurs between individuals, the study deeply sequenced the blood TCR repertoires of five healthy adults. To increase sequencing depth and limit assay-specific biases, TCR repertoire library preparation and sequencing were carried out by different laboratories using diverse techniques. Between about 0.8 and 9 billion PBMCs per donor were obtained by leukapheresis.

The V end loses 3 bases and the J end loses 7 bases, and a stretch of 11 bases separates them. The cysteine opens and the phenylalanine closes a CDR3 of 13 amino acids. Left in the record is the CDR3 DNA by itself, 39 bases read in frame from the first base. The germline V gene (reference sequence) sets CDR1 to SEHNR and CDR2 to FQNEAQ. Donors were healthy HIV-negative adults with no recently reported acute infections or vaccinations. Every donor was a Caucasian adult living in Nashville, Tennessee, USA. Magnetic negative selection was used to enrich CD4+ T cells, after which naive cells were positively selected on CD45RA and the negative fraction became the memory subset. After blood collection by leukapheresis, PBMCs were isolated using Ficoll-Histopaque density gradient centrifugation and then cryopreserved in the vapor phase of liquid nitrogen. Analytical flow cytometry was used to check the purity and quantity of each magnetically sorted T cell population. From each sorted fraction, genomic DNA was isolated and quantified by UV absorbance on a Nanodrop 2000c.

Findings and caveats that apply to the study as a whole: Across four donors, around 5% of naive CD4, around 3.3% of naive CD8, 2% to 2.5% of memory CD4, and around 0.4% of memory CD8 clonotypes were shared. Naive subsets generally had larger estimated clonotype richness than memory subsets. Rarefaction of sorted-subset datasets indicated incomplete sequencing despite the large sequencing depth. Pairwise subsampling led to the expectation that sequencing depth would affect the degree of clonotype sharing among donors. Clonotypes shared by all four sorted-subset donors showed higher generation probabilities than non-shared clonotypes. The genetic and exposure-history diversity represented was limited by the small number of donors. Sampling was restricted to blood, and TCR repertoires in tissues likely differ from the TCR repertoires found in blood.

Using the deep immunoSEQ assay, TCR CDR3 regions were amplified from genomic DNA by multiplex PCR. Extracted genomic DNA from each cell subset was distributed evenly across all wells of several immunoSEQ 96-well plates, and each plate was treated as a replicate. For sorted subsets, roughly 190 ng of genomic DNA, equivalent to 25,000 to 35,000 T cell genomes, went into each replicate PCR. The purified libraries were quantified using a Qubit 3.0 fluorometer, sized with a Bioanalyzer 2100, and then quantified again using the KAPA Library Quantification kit. Every immunoSEQ 96-well plate was sequenced on a separate single-read 150-cycle Illumina NextSeq 550 flow cell. For the original study's pipeline: Because only junctional sequences without quality scores were contained in the immunoSEQ output, filtering matching that applied to full-length reads could not be performed. Sequences were annotated with PyIR, a Python wrapper for IgBLAST v1.9, and V/J genes and CDR3 were assigned using IMGT germline references. Reads with weak V/J assignments (E-value above 1e-6), missing CDR3, stop codons, out-of-frame junctions, or ambiguous translated residues were removed. V3J clonotypes were defined by identical inferred V gene, J gene, and CDR3 amino acid sequence. The percentage overlap between two repertoires was calculated by dividing the number of shared unique clonotypes by the size of the smaller repertoire. RTK rarefaction, the Chao1 estimator, and Recon v2.1 estimates of unobserved clonotypes were used to assess repertoire richness. For all TCRbeta clonotypes obtained by the gDNA method from a few donors, generation probabilities were computed with OLGA. TCRdb re-hosts the immuneACCESS table, in-frame sequences only. Its copies lack some clones; in the studies checked, an unresolved V gene accounts for under half of them, and the cause for the rest is not known. Clone size and V and J calls were adopted from that table, with D and trimming inferred from the DNA. This sample comprises 2,100,000 or so clones, more than 90% of them detected only once. The top ten clonotypes cover 0.13% of the sample.

As regards this clone: Its antigen has not been determined. One base away there is no much larger clone; base qualities are not given.

The sequencing input was naive CD4+ T cells sorted from blood. The label giving this sample's cell subset or site can be read as: CD45RA+ positively selected. The sequence derives from a man between 18 and 35 years old in good health. The chain uses TRBV7-9 and TRBJ2-3, with no D gene named confidently. CDR3 loop: CASSLYVAYTQYF. The bases read TGTGCCAGCAGCTTGTACGTCGCCTATACGCAGTATTTT.